The next 24 T cell receptor beta chains were all read from a single sample in a study of cytomegalovirus exposure and HLA in healthy donors. It was with 60 Vbeta and 13 Jbeta primers that the PCR ran. TCRdb keeps only in-frame clones here, not all; method: immunoSEQ multiplex PCR. The sample has roughly 180,000 clones, approximately 80% seen once. What was sequenced was PBMCs. These receptors all stem from a male donor in good health and CMV-seronegative.

This clone appeared a few times. This chain links TRBV5-1 with TRBJ1-1, with a weak D call TRBD1 (6 bases). V gave up 0 bases and J gave up 4 bases, with 10 bases separating them. This CDR3 comprises 14 residues. The germline gives CDR1 SGHRS, CDR2 YFSETQ. The CDR3 nucleotides read TGCGCCAGCAGCTTGGTAGGGGGGGGCACTGAAGCTTTCTTT. Amino acids: CASSLVGGGTEAFF.

This clone was observed once. The chain uses TRBV7-3 and TRBJ2-7, with 11 positions matching TRBD2. Losses at the gene ends were 4 bases for V and 4 bases for J; bases not matched to a gene: 3. Germline V CDR1 and CDR2: SGHTA, FQGTGA. This CDR3 has 14 amino acids. The CDR3 loop reads CASSSTSGIYEQYF. The CDR3, as DNA: TGTGCCAGCAGCTCGACTAGCGGGATTTACGAGCAGTACTTC.

The CDR3 protein is CASSDGASGTPDTQYF. In DNA form, the CDR3 reads TGTGCCAGCAGTGACGGCGCTAGCGGGACTCCAGATACGCAGTATTTT. The chain combines TRBV6-4 with TRBJ2-3, with 9 bases identical to TRBD2. CDR3 length equals 16 residues. Per germline, CDR1 MRHNA and CDR2 SNTAGT. The V gene end was trimmed by 2 bases and the J gene end by 4 bases; junction bases not matched to a gene: 7.

The V gene is TRBV6-5, the J gene TRBJ2-3, with 11 nucleotides matching TRBD2. The CDR3 totals 16 residues. J was trimmed by 5 bases and V by 0 bases; bases with no gene match: 4. Per germline, CDR1 MNHEY and CDR2 SVGAGI. For the CDR3, the DNA is TGTGCCAGCAGTTACTCTACTAGCGGGAGACTAGATACGCAGTATTTT. It codes for CASSYSTSGRLDTQYF.

This clone was recorded once. V gene TRBV6-1 combines with J gene TRBJ2-1; 9 nucleotides agree with TRBD2. Germline loops: CDR1 MNHNS, CDR2 SASEGT. V shed 4 bases, J shed 6 bases, and the junction held 10 bases outside the gene matches. The CDR3 consists of 16 residues. Here the CDR3 DNA reads TGTGCCAGCAGTGCGGGGACCGGACTAGCGCTCAATGAGCAGTTCTTC. It encodes CASSAGTGLALNEQFF.

The chain couples TRBV19 to TRBJ1-6; 8 bases agree with TRBD1. The CDR3 consists of 17 residues. With 6 bases clipped from V and 7 bases from J, the junction kept 14 bases outside the gene matches. Looked up from germline, CDR1 is LNHDA and CDR2 is SQIVND (reference sequence). The CDR3 region is CASSAPPGGVRNSPLHF. In DNA, the CDR3 is TGTGCCAGTAGCGCCCCTCCAGGGGGCGTCAGAAATTCACCCCTCCACTTT.

V and J are TRBV19 and TRBJ2-2; D is undetermined. The CDR3 sequence is 12 residues long. Germline loops: CDR1 LNHDA, CDR2 SQIVND (reference sequence). Trimming shortened V by 1 base and J by 9 bases, and 6 bases separated the two germline ends. This chain's CDR3 is CASSIGGRELFF. Written as DNA, the CDR3 is TGTGCCAGTAGTATAGGAGGCCGGGAGCTGTTTTTT.

This chain connects TRBV27 to TRBJ2-3, with 9 bases fitting TRBD2. Germline V lookup: CDR1 MNHEY, CDR2 SMNVEV (reference sequence). This CDR3 is built from 16 residues. V dropped 6 bases and J dropped 2; count of bases not matched to a gene: 9. This CDR3 reads CASRGLAAGLTDTQYF. DNA of the CDR3: TGTGCCAGCAGGGGACTAGCAGCCGGGCTCACAGATACGCAGTATTTT.

This chain uses TRBV6-5 with TRBJ2-1; 7 positions match TRBD2. Per the germline V gene, CDR1 is MNHEY and CDR2 is SVGAGI. V trimming: 0 bases; J trimming: 1 base; junction bases outside the gene matches: 3. The CDR3 length is 16 residues. The CDR3 protein is CASSYSGGNSYNEQFF. The DNA of the CDR3 is TGTGCCAGCAGTTACTCGGGGGGGAATTCCTACAATGAGCAGTTCTTC.

The CDR3 is CASSQGGLAGAPGELFF. The CDR3 DNA follows: TGCGCCAGCAGCCAAGGGGGACTAGCGGGAGCCCCCGGGGAGCTGTTTTTT. V gene TRBV4-1 combines with J gene TRBJ2-2; 14 bases align to TRBD2. CDR3 length equals 17 residues. Germline V gene sequence: CDR1 MGHRA, CDR2 YSYEKL. The J segment lost 6 bases and the V segment lost 1 base, leaving 4 bases of the junction unmatched.

About this clone: The same CDR3 arises from other DNA sequences in this sample as well. The chain employs TRBV19 and TRBJ2-7; 11 bases are a match to TRBD1. The CDR3 spans 15 residues. From germline, CDR1 is LNHDA and CDR2 SQIVND (reference sequence). After removal of 5 bases from V and 4 bases from J, the junction contained 7 bases not matched to a gene. The DNA for the CDR3 is TGTGCCAGTAGTTTGCCGGGACAGGGGGTATACGAGCAGTACTTC. This sequence encodes CASSLPGQGVYEQYF. Combining the CDR3 with reference TRBV19 and TRBJ2-7 gives the whole variable domain DGGITQSPKYLFRKEGQNVTLSCEQNLNHDAMYWYRQDPGQGLRLIYYSQIVNDFQKGDIAEGYSVSREKKESFPLTVTSAQKNPTAFYLCASSLPGQGVYEQYFGPGTRLTVT.

The chain uses TRBV7-3 and TRBJ2-1; TRBD2 matches at 13 bases. The CDR3 runs 16 residues. Germline lookup yields CDR1 SGHTA and CDR2 FQGTGA. With V trimmed by 3 bases and J by 8 bases, 7 bases remained unmatched. Written as DNA, the CDR3 is TGTGCCAGCAGCTTTACTAGCGGGAGGGCCAAGGATGAGCAGTTCTTC. It specifies CASSFTSGRAKDEQFF. Full variable domain (rest looked up from reference TRBV7-3 and TRBJ2-1): GAGVSQTPSNKVTEKGKYVELRCDPISGHTALYWYRQSLGQGPEFLIYFQGTGAADDSGLPNDRFFAVRPEGSVSTLKIQRTERGDSAVYLCASSFTSGRAKDEQFFGPGTRLTVL.

The chain employs TRBV6-5 and TRBJ2-1, with 7 positions matching TRBD1. CDR1 MNHEY and CDR2 SVGAGI come from the germline V gene. Losses at the gene ends were 6 bases for V and 1 base for J; bases not matched to a gene: 3. This CDR3 is 14 amino acids long. CDR3 sequence: CASRSGGSYNEQFF. The DNA of the CDR3 is TGTGCCAGCAGGTCAGGGGGATCCTACAATGAGCAGTTCTTC.

The chain recombines TRBV7-2 with TRBJ2-5; TRBD1 matches at 8 bases. CDR1 SGHTA and CDR2 FQGNSA come from the germline V gene. The CDR3 has 14 residues. V lost 4 bases, J lost 5 bases, and 6 bases stayed unmatched. The CDR3 DNA is TGTGCCAGCAGCTCCGGGACAGGCGTGGAGACCCAGTACTTC. It codes for CASSSGTGVETQYF.

The V and J genes are TRBV28 and TRBJ2-5; 7 nucleotides align to TRBD2. Germline assignment: CDR1 MDHEN and CDR2 SYDVKM. The ends lost 3 bases at V and 3 bases at J; junction bases unmatched: 1. There are 13 residues in the CDR3. The CDR3 DNA reads TGTGCCAGCAGTTTTGCGGGGGAAGAGACCCAGTACTTC. Translation: CASSFAGEETQYF.

The chain is built from TRBV7-2 and TRBJ1-3; 8 nucleotides match TRBD1. V shed 5 bases, J shed 1 base, and the junction held 4 bases outside the gene matches. In germline, CDR1 is SGHTA, CDR2 FQGNSA. This CDR3 has 15 residues. CDR3 in amino acids: CASSQDRVSGNTIYF. The CDR3 DNA is TGTGCCAGCAGCCAGGACAGGGTATCTGGAAACACCATATATTTT.

V and J are TRBV30 and TRBJ1-5; TRBD1 matches 8 bases. Germline CDR1 reads GTSNPN; CDR2 reads SVGIG (reference sequence). The V gene end was trimmed by 2 bases and the J gene end by 3 bases; junction bases not matched to a gene: 6. The CDR3 is 15 residues long. CDR3 residues: CAWSSGTGFNQPQHF. CDR3 coding DNA: TGTGCCTGGAGTTCCGGGACAGGCTTCAATCAGCCCCAGCATTTT.

The chain combines TRBV7-9 with TRBJ1-1, with 8 bases fitting TRBD1. CDR1 SEHNR and CDR2 FQNEAQ come from the germline V gene (reference sequence). V was pared by 5 bases and J by 1 base, with 9 bases of the junction left unmatched. The CDR3 loop spans 16 amino acids. CDR3 region: CASSQGQGAPNTEAFF. DNA of the CDR3: TGTGCCAGCAGCCAAGGGCAGGGGGCACCGAACACTGAAGCTTTCTTT.

The rearrangement uses TRBV15 and TRBJ2-5, with D possibly being TRBD2 (6 bases). The J call may be faulty, since TRBJ2-7 better matches the DNA end. Germline CDR1 is LNHNV and CDR2 is YYDKDF (reference sequence). The CDR3 runs to 15 residues. CDR3 bases: TGTGCCACCAGCAGAGATCAAGTGGAGGGCTACGAGCAGTACTTC. As protein: CATSRDQVEGYEQYF.

On this clone itself: Other nucleotide sequences in the sample specify the same CDR3. The chain has TRBV19 and TRBJ1-1, with TRBD1 matching over 8 bases. This CDR3 is 15 amino acids long. Germline V gene data show CDR1 as LNHDA and CDR2 as SQIVND (reference sequence). Trimming took 6 bases from V and 5 from J; bases not matched to a gene: 11. The CDR3 region is CASSREDRELTEAFF. CDR3 sequence (DNA): TGTGCCAGTAGCAGGGAGGACAGGGAGCTAACTGAAGCTTTCTTT.

This clone was detected only a few times. The CDR3 DNA follows: TGTGCCAGCAGCGGATTCAGGGGGCGCCTGAACACTGAAGCTTTCTTT. It is translated as CASSGFRGRLNTEAFF. This rearrangement joins TRBV7-9 to TRBJ1-1; TRBD1 agrees at 8 bases. Germline CDR1 and CDR2: SEHNR and FQNEAQ (reference sequence). This CDR3 spans 16 amino acids. Trimming took 5 bases from V and 0 from J; bases not matched to a gene: 8.

V gene TRBV28 combines with J gene TRBJ1-4; the match to TRBD1 covers 9 bases. Germline CDR1 and CDR2: MDHEN and SYDVKM. With V trimmed by 5 bases and J by 8 bases, 12 bases remained unmatched. The length of the CDR3 is 16 residues. This CDR3 is CASSPRTGGQREKLFF. In DNA, the CDR3 is TGTGCCAGCAGTCCACGAACAGGGGGCCAAAGAGAAAAACTGTTTTTT.

This sequence joins TRBV20-1 and TRBJ2-5; D not certain. CDR3 length: 11 amino acids. Per germline, CDR1 DFQATT and CDR2 SNEGSKA (reference sequence). The germline V and J ends were trimmed by 4 bases and 2 bases, with 5 bases remaining between them. The CDR3 DNA is TGCAGTGCTATGGCACAAGAGACCCAGTACTTC. It specifies CSAMAQETQYF.

This clone was seen a few times. The chain is built from TRBV6-5 and TRBJ1-4, with D maybe TRBD1 (5 bases). Trimming took off 6 bases at V and 7 bases at J, with 12 bases between the two ends. Germline V gene lookup returns CDR1 MNHEY and CDR2 SVGAGI. The CDR3 totals 13 residues. For the CDR3, the DNA is TGTGCCAGCAGAGCAGCGGGGGTTGAAAAACTGTTTTTT. Its translation: CASRAAGVEKLFF.